These 21 T cell receptor beta chains came from one sample sequenced in a study of human T cells and chemical hapten exposure. In TCRdb, the RACE reads were re-called with MiXCR into one record per CDR3 protein. The data contain 60,000 to 90,000 distinct CDR3 sequences, around 9.4% of them singletons. Documented time point: healthy volunteer bleed at 6 weeks. Researchers extracted total RNA from unfractionated whole blood. Sequencing input: whole blood. All receptors derive from a female donor in good health. Some clones in this sample may be carry-over from other donors' samples.

The rearrangement uses TRBV14 and TRBJ2-6; weak D call: TRBD2 (9 bases). The germline V gene has CDR1 SGHDN and CDR2 FVKESK. V was trimmed by 4 bases and J by 8 bases, leaving 18 bases between them. The CDR3 has 16 amino acids. The CDR3 DNA reads TGTGCCAGCAGCCCGCAGGGGGCGGGAGGGACCAACGTCCTGACTTTC. Encoded protein: CASSPQGAGGTNVLTF.

The table lists this clonotype with a few counts. The chain uses TRBV10-3 and TRBJ2-7; D not certain. Trimming pared 3 bases from V and 4 bases from J, leaving 13 bases between. Germline V CDR1 and CDR2: ENHRY, SYGVKD. The CDR3 has 14 residues. CDR3 protein: CAISEVPGWYEQYF. For the CDR3, the DNA is TGTGCCATCAGTGAAGTCCCAGGCTGGTACGAGCAGTACTTC.

The J gene is TRBJ2-1, the V gene TRBV12-3 or TRBV12-4, with TRBD2 matching 7 bases. This CDR3 is 16 amino acids long. Unmatched junction bases numbered 15, after V lost 5 bases and J lost 8 bases. The CDR3 spells CASSKLSGPGGDEQFF. The CDR3 bases are TGTGCCAGCAGTAAACTATCCGGGCCGGGAGGAGATGAGCAGTTCTTC.

This clonotype was recorded many times. V is TRBV12-3 or TRBV12-4 and J is TRBJ2-7; D uncertain. V dropped 5 bases and J dropped 4 bases, with 9 bases sitting between them. The length of the CDR3 is 12 residues. The CDR3 nucleotides are TGTGCCAGCAGTCTAGACCCGTACGAGCAGTACTTC. Its protein is CASSLDPYEQYF.

This clonotype was seen a handful of times. V gene TRBV29-1 combines with J gene TRBJ2-3; 9 nucleotides line up with TRBD1. Germline CDR1 SQVTM, CDR2 ANQGSEA. The CDR3 covers 14 residues. Losses at the gene ends were 7 bases for V and 4 bases for J; bases not matched to a gene: 9. CDR3 amino acids: CSARDRGVADTQYF. As DNA, the CDR3 is TGCAGCGCCCGTGACAGGGGGGTAGCAGATACGCAGTATTTT.

This clonotype was counted only a few times. V and J are TRBV7-2 and TRBJ2-7, with 8 nucleotides matching TRBD1. The germline V gene encodes CDR1 SGHTA and CDR2 FQGNSA. CDR3 length: 13 amino acids. V was clipped by 4 bases and J by 5 bases; unmatched bases: 4. The CDR3 DNA reads as TGTGCCAGCAGCTGGACAGGGTCTAACGAGCAGTACTTC. Its protein is CASSWTGSNEQYF.

At least ten counts were recorded for this clonotype. The chain uses TRBV3-1 and TRBJ1-4; a weak D match, TRBD1 (6 bases). Trimming left V 1 base short and J 2 bases short, with 8 bases between. Germline V gives CDR1 LGHDT, CDR2 YNNKEL (reference sequence). The CDR3 totals 15 residues. The CDR3 protein is CASSQVGATNEKLFF. In DNA, the CDR3 is TGTGCCAGCAGCCAAGTGGGGGCCACTAATGAAAAACTGTTTTTT.

The sample holds a few counts of this clonotype. The gene calls are TRBV12-3 or TRBV12-4 and TRBJ1-1; D gene uncertain. This CDR3 spans 13 amino acids. Trimming stripped 3 bases from V and 5 bases from J, with 10 bases between. This CDR3 is CASSFERATEAFF. The CDR3 DNA reads TGTGCCAGCAGTTTTGAAAGGGCGACTGAAGCTTTCTTT.

The rearrangement uses TRBV7-9 and TRBJ2-3, with 11 bases lining up with TRBD2. Germline-derived CDR1 and CDR2 are SEHNR and FQNEAQ (reference sequence). The CDR3 has 13 residues. The V gene end was trimmed by 5 bases and the J gene end by 8 bases; junction bases not matched to a gene: 3. The CDR3 DNA is TGTGCCAGCAGCCTGGGACTAGCGGTTACGCAGTATTTT. Its protein product is CASSLGLAVTQYF.

This clonotype was counted at least ten times. The chain uses TRBV5-1 and TRBJ1-1, with D possibly matching TRBD1 (5 bases). This CDR3 is 15 amino acids long. Trimming took 1 base from V and 3 from J, leaving 13 bases between them. CDR1 and CDR2 (germline): SGHRS, YFSETQ. CDR3 bases: TGCGCCAGCAGCTTGTGGGTCAGGGTGGACACTGAAGCTTTCTTT. Residues: CASSLWVRVDTEAFF.

In its sample, this clonotype was seen a few times. The chain employs TRBV29-1 and TRBJ2-7; possibly TRBD1 for D (6 bases). The CDR3 runs 11 residues. Per germline, CDR1 SQVTM and CDR2 ANQGSEA. V was trimmed by 4 bases and J by 5 bases, leaving 9 bases between them. CDR3 protein: CSVAAGDEQYF. CDR3 nucleotide sequence: TGCAGCGTTGCGGCAGGGGACGAGCAGTACTTC.

This clonotype was picked up many times. J is TRBJ1-3 and V is TRBV28, with TRBD1 as a possible D gene (5 bases). Trimming stripped 6 bases from V and 0 bases from J, with 15 bases between. CDR1 MDHEN and CDR2 SYDVKM come from the germline V gene. The CDR3 totals 16 residues. The CDR3 coding sequence is TGTGCCAGCAGCATAATGGGACTGAACTCTGGAAACACCATATATTTT. Encoded protein: CASSIMGLNSGNTIYF.

About this clonotype itself: A much larger clone differs by one base, so this may be a read error. The conserved phenylalanine or tryptophan normally closing the CDR3 is absent here, so this likely arose from a read error. The chain combines TRBV6-6 with TRBJ2-3; no clear D gene. Germline CDR1 reads MNHNY; CDR2 reads SVGAGI (reference sequence). The CDR3 spans 12 residues. Trimming shortened V by 5 bases and J by 4 bases, and 7 bases separated the two germline ends. The CDR3 region is CASSNSPDTQYS. Written as DNA, the CDR3 is TGTGCCAGCAGTAATTCGCCAGATACGCAGTATTCT.

This clonotype is a singleton in its sample. The chain uses TRBV18 and TRBJ2-3; 10 positions agree with TRBD1. This CDR3 has 15 residues. The germline V gene has CDR1 KGHSH and CDR2 LQKENI. V dropped 3 bases and J dropped 4; count of bases not matched to a gene: 4. For the CDR3, the DNA is TGTGCCAGCTCACCTGGGACAGGGGAAGCAGATACGCAGTATTTT. This translates into CASSPGTGEADTQYF.

This clonotype was seen more than once but under ten times. The chain has TRBV3-1 and TRBJ2-3; 9 bases fit TRBD1. Germline V gene sequence: CDR1 LGHDT, CDR2 YNNKEL (reference sequence). This CDR3 region has 16 residues. The junction had 8 bases not matched to a gene; V was cut back by 4 bases and J by 3 bases. The CDR3, as DNA: TGTGCCAGCAGCCCACCCGGGACAGGGACAACAGATACGCAGTATTTT. It specifies CASSPPGTGTTDTQYF.

This clonotype was detected ten times or more. The V and J genes are TRBV28 and TRBJ2-7, with 7 bases that match TRBD1. J gave up 5 bases and V 6 bases, and 7 bases lay outside the gene matches. The germline CDR1 and CDR2 sequences are MDHEN and SYDVKM. This CDR3 has 13 amino acids. CDR3 DNA: TGTGCCAGCAGACGACAGGGTGTACACGAGCAGTACTTC. It yields the protein CASRRQGVHEQYF.

The chain carries TRBV6-2 or TRBV6-3 and TRBJ2-6; D perhaps matches TRBD2 (6 bases). There are 17 residues in the CDR3. Germline-derived CDR1 and CDR2 are MNHEY and SVGEGT. Trimming left V 2 bases short and J 0 bases short, with 11 bases between. The DNA for the CDR3 is TGTGCCAGCAGTTACACCCGGCGGGGCTCTGGGGCCAACGTCCTGACTTTC. It yields the protein CASSYTRRGSGANVLTF.

In its sample, this clonotype was seen many times. This chain links TRBV5-1 with TRBJ2-7; TRBD2 might be the D (6 bases). Germline lookup yields CDR1 SGHRS and CDR2 YFSETQ. The CDR3 covers 17 residues. V gave up 4 bases and J gave up 2 bases, with 22 bases separating them. CDR3: CASSPQLDGGYTYEQYF. CDR3 sequence (DNA): TGCGCCAGCAGCCCTCAGCTCGACGGGGGATACACCTACGAGCAGTACTTC.

In DNA form, the CDR3 reads TGCGGGGAACAGGGGGCGAACACAGATACGCAGTATTTT. It specifies CGEQGANTDTQYF. The chain employs TRBV20-1 and TRBJ2-3, with TRBD1 matching over 9 bases. This CDR3 has 13 amino acids. Germline lookup yields CDR1 DFQATT and CDR2 SNEGSKA (reference sequence).

This clonotype was counted at least ten times. This sequence joins TRBV29-1 and TRBJ1-5; the D is unclear. Germline CDR1 and CDR2: SQVTM and ANQGSEA. CDR3 length equals 15 residues. V was shortened by 6 bases and J by 1 base, with 16 bases between the two germline ends. The CDR3 loop reads CSVAKTLESNQPQHF. In DNA form, the CDR3 reads TGCAGCGTCGCAAAAACCCTCGAGAGCAATCAGCCCCAGCATTTT.

This sequence joins TRBV6-4 and TRBJ2-7; D tentatively fits TRBD1 or TRBD2 (5 bases each). There are 14 residues in the CDR3. V was cut by 9 bases and J by 3 bases, with 18 bases left in between. Looked up from germline, CDR1 is MRHNA and CDR2 is SNTAGT. The CDR3 protein is CASSPRDGNYEQYF. DNA of the CDR3: TGTGCCAGTTCCCCCCGGGACGGAAACTACGAGCAGTACTTC.